A single TCR beta chain is shown here with its context. Peripheral blood CD8+ and CD4+ T cells were profiled by TCR beta sequencing. Through negative isolation, CD4+ and CD8+ T cells were obtained, while TEMRA cells were enriched using FACS. The data stem from a study of CD8 T cells in Susac syndrome. Random hexamers were used to reverse transcribe the RNA input (about 0.5 to 1 ug). An immunoSEQ multiplex PCR generated amplified TCR beta CDR3 products spanning 54 Vbeta and 13 Jbeta. In TCRdb, the immunoSEQ multiplex PCR reads were re-called with MiXCR into one record per CDR3 protein. The sample yields approximately 160,000 distinct CDR3 sequences, less than 95% seen once. The sequenced sample was CD4+ T cells from PBMCs. This TCR was sampled from a human donor with multiple sclerosis.

The CDR3 protein is CASNPSLTGEYNEQFF. CDR3 DNA: TGTGCCAGCAACCCCTCCCTTACAGGGGAGTACAATGAGCAGTTCTTC. The V and J genes are TRBV9 and TRBJ2-1; 7 nucleotides agree with TRBD1. Germline V gene sequence: CDR1 SGDLS, CDR2 YYNGEE. There are 16 residues in the CDR3. V gave up 6 bases and J gave up 4 bases; unmatched junction bases: 13.